What follows are 10 T cell receptor beta chains derived from one specimen sequenced in a study of T cell repertoires in cytomegalovirus infection. TCRdb passed the reads through MiXCR, listing each CDR3 protein once. Of tens of thousands of distinct CDR3 sequences in the sample, around 18% were seen once. No cognate antigen is known for these TCRs. Sample: CD8+ T cells from cultured PBMCs, taken from culture after CMV antigen stimulation. The receptors here all came from a human donor in good health (CMV status not recorded). Some clones in this sample may be carry-over from other donors' samples.

This clonotype was observed a few times. The V and J genes are TRBV7-8 and TRBJ1-5, with 7 nucleotides matching TRBD1. Unmatched junction bases numbered 5, after V lost 4 bases and J lost 5 bases. Germline V gene data show CDR1 as SGHVS and CDR2 as FQNEAQ. The CDR3 loop spans 14 amino acids. CDR3 loop: CASSSRQGDQPQHF. The CDR3 coding sequence is TGTGCCAGCAGCTCTAGACAGGGTGATCAGCCCCAGCATTTT.

This clonotype was seen repeatedly, ten times or more. The chain recombines TRBV27 with TRBJ2-1, with 7 bases lining up with TRBD1. The trim removed 5 bases at V and 7 bases at J, leaving 5 bases unmatched. This CDR3 is built from 13 residues. Germline CDR1 and CDR2: MNHEY and SMNVEV (reference sequence). In nucleotides, the CDR3 is TGTGCCAGCAGTCCTAACAGGGGAAATGAGCAGTTCTTC. Its protein is CASSPNRGNEQFF.

This clonotype was seen a handful of times. This rearrangement joins TRBV7-9 to TRBJ2-7, with 8 bases identical to TRBD2. The CDR3 sequence is 16 residues long. Germline CDR1 reads SEHNR; CDR2 reads FQNEAQ (reference sequence). Germline trimming cut 5 bases from V and 2 bases from J; bases unmatched to any gene: 11. The CDR3 coding sequence is TGTGCCAGCAGCCCACCGGAAGCCGGGAGGGCCTACGAGCAGTACTTC. Residues: CASSPPEAGRAYEQYF. Variable domain in full (rest from reference TRBV7-9 and TRBJ2-7): DTGVSQNPRHKITKRGQNVTFRCDPISEHNRLYWYRQTLGQGPEFLTYFQNEAQLEKSRLLSDRFSAERPKGSFSTLEIQRTEQGDSAMYLCASSPPEAGRAYEQYFGPGTRLTVT.

The chain combines TRBV4-1 with TRBJ1-2; D call uncertain. Trimming removed 1 base from V and 6 bases from J, with 15 bases in between. Per the germline V gene, CDR1 is MGHRA and CDR2 is YSYEKL. The CDR3 sequence is 15 residues long. The CDR3 DNA is TGCGCCAGCAGCCAAGGGGAGGCAAAAGCACATGGCTACACCTTC. Its protein product is CASSQGEAKAHGYTF.

The chain joins TRBV7-9 to TRBJ2-7, with TRBD1 identical over 7 bases. The germline V gene has CDR1 SEHNR and CDR2 FQNEAQ (reference sequence). The CDR3 consists of 15 residues. With V trimmed by 5 bases and J by 2 bases, 9 bases remained unmatched. The CDR3 loop reads CASSGSDRSTYEQYF. For the CDR3, the DNA is TGTGCCAGCAGCGGATCGGACAGGTCGACCTACGAGCAGTACTTC.

This clonotype was found many times. The genes are TRBV7-3 and TRBJ1-1; D may be TRBD1 (6 bases). Germline CDR1 SGHTA, CDR2 FQGTGA. V was shortened by 5 bases and J by 1 base, with 8 bases between the two germline ends. CDR3 size: 13 residues. For the CDR3, the DNA is TGTGCCAGCAGCCCGACAGGGAACACTGAAGCTTTCTTT. Protein: CASSPTGNTEAFF.

This clonotype has a handful of counts. This chain uses TRBV7-9 with TRBJ1-5; 7 bases are shared with TRBD1. Losses at the gene ends were 5 bases for V and 1 base for J; bases not matched to a gene: 2. CDR3 length equals 14 residues. Germline lookup yields CDR1 SEHNR and CDR2 FQNEAQ (reference sequence). The chain's CDR3 is CASSRQGSNQPQHF. The CDR3 DNA reads TGTGCCAGCAGCCGACAGGGAAGCAATCAGCCCCAGCATTTT.

This clonotype showed up just a few times. The chain combines TRBV28 with TRBJ2-5; TRBD1 aligns across 7 bases. The trim removed 2 bases at V and 5 bases at J, leaving 11 bases unmatched. The germline CDR1 and CDR2 sequences are MDHEN and SYDVKM. The CDR3 totals 16 residues. The CDR3 DNA reads as TGTGCCAGCAGTTTAGGCCCCTGGTCCAGGGGGGAGACCCAGTACTTC. Its translation is CASSLGPWSRGETQYF.

The chain recombines TRBV28 with TRBJ1-5, with D maybe TRBD1 (6 bases). CDR1 and CDR2 (germline): MDHEN, SYDVKM. Trimming cost V 4 bases and J 0 bases, with 10 bases left between them. This CDR3 comprises 15 residues. The DNA for the CDR3 is TGTGCCAGCAGTTGGACAGAATATAGCAATCAGCCCCAGCATTTT. Translation gives CASSWTEYSNQPQHF.

This rearrangement joins TRBV9 to TRBJ1-1; D unresolved. Deletions cut 0 bases from V and 0 bases from J, with 12 bases between. CDR1 and CDR2 (germline): SGDLS, YYNGEE. The CDR3 loop spans 16 amino acids. CDR3 coding DNA: TGTGCCAGCAGCGTAGCTGGGGTGACCATGAACACTGAAGCTTTCTTT. Translation gives CASSVAGVTMNTEAFF.